The next 3 T cell receptor beta chains were all read from a single sample in a study of blood T cell repertoires in COVID-19. Clones were sequenced by immunoSEQ multiplex PCR, and TCRdb holds only the in-frame ones, with some missing. The sample lists approximately 44,000 clones; 86% were seen once. Sequencing was carried out using peripheral blood. The receptors derive from a man in his fifties or sixties with active COVID-19.

This chain uses TRBV9 with TRBJ2-7; the D gene is possibly TRBD2 (5 bases). V gave up 1 base and J gave up 7 bases, with 15 bases separating them. The CDR3 totals 14 residues. Germline-derived CDR1 and CDR2 are SGDLS and YYNGEE. CDR3 region: CASSVNPGYGEQYF. The CDR3 DNA is TGTGCCAGCAGCGTAAATCCGGGATATGGAGAGCAGTACTTC.

The chain joins TRBV28 to TRBJ1-3; 7 bases line up with TRBD1. This CDR3 has 14 amino acids. Losses at the gene ends were 9 bases for V and 6 bases for J; bases not matched to a gene: 11. The germline CDR1 and CDR2 sequences are MDHEN and SYDVKM. This CDR3 is CASETGVGPNTIYF. The CDR3 DNA is TGTGCCAGTGAAACAGGGGTTGGCCCAAACACCATATATTTT.

V and J are TRBV3-1 (or the pseudogene TRBV3-2) and TRBJ1-2; 8 positions agree with TRBD1. The CDR3 runs to 15 residues. The trim removed 0 bases at V and 8 bases at J, leaving 8 bases unmatched. Per the germline V gene, CDR1 is LGHDT and CDR2 is YNNKEL (reference sequence). The CDR3 sequence is CASSQDDRGSGGYTF. CDR3 nucleotide sequence: TGTGCCAGCAGCCAAGATGACAGGGGTTCGGGGGGCTACACCTTC.